The present entry profiles one T cell receptor beta chain with its context. Antigen unknown. V was pared by 2 bases and J by 6 bases, with 15 bases between. CDR3 length: 15 residues. Germline V CDR1 and CDR2: MGHRA, YSYEKL. This sample was included in a study of fetal regulatory T cell absence and autoimmunity. Overall study: IPEX patients had exocrine pancreas autoimmunity without clinical diabetes. Study conclusions and caveats: Some top pancreas TCR clones were over 80-fold enriched versus cord blood. In IPEX syndrome, oligoclonal enrichment was read as supporting prenatal antigen-driven autoimmunity in the pancreas. Broadly similar TRB gene family usage was seen in pancreas and cord blood.

TCRdb's copy holds only in-frame clones and misses some; the assay was immunoSEQ multiplex PCR. The profile shows more than 90,000 clones, roughly 78% of them singletons. Source material: pancreas tissue. This chain joins TRBV4-1 and TRBJ2-3; D is unclear. The TCR was taken from a male donor with IPEX syndrome. The CDR3 sequence is CASSQSRRLADTQYF. The CDR3 DNA reads as TGCGCCAGCAGCCAATCCAGGCGGTTGGCCGATACGCAGTATTTT.